This T cell receptor beta chain originates from a study of shared clonotypes between healthy human individuals. General study results and limits: Clonotype sharing levels among donors were expected to vary with sequencing depth. A limitation of the genetic and exposure-history diversity represented arose from few donors.

The data were produced by immunoSEQ multiplex PCR, yet TCRdb's version contains in-frame clones alone and is incomplete. Of about 660,000 clones in the sample, approximately 79% were seen once. Comments on this clone: Its matching antigen is unknown.

Germline CDR1 and CDR2: SGHNT and YYREEE (reference sequence). Trimming removed 0 bases from V and 0 bases from J; junction bases left unmatched: 4. CDR3 length: 16 residues. The TCR comes from a woman aged 25 to 39 in good health. The chain has TRBV5-4 and TRBJ2-7, with TRBD2 identical over 9 bases. Material: memory CD4+ T cells sorted from blood. Subset defined: CD45RA-negative fraction. The CDR3 sequence is CASSLAAGGSSYEQYF. The CDR3 region has the DNA TGTGCCAGCAGCTTGGCGGCGGGAGGGAGCTCCTACGAGCAGTACTTC.